A selection of T cell receptor beta chains follows, all from one sample in a study of cytomegalovirus exposure and HLA in healthy donors. Here immunoSEQ multiplex PCR was the method, and the copy in TCRdb shows in-frame clones only, minus some. The data show 150,000 to 200,000 clones, with 86% seen just once and nearly 2% held by the top ten. What was sequenced was PBMCs. The receptors were gathered from a woman between 18 and 29 years old in good health and CMV-seronegative. Each CDR3 is given with its conserved first and last residue. The D gene is left open where the match is weak. Only part of the rows carry a size: once, few, many, or a class if the clone is expanded.

>few|TRBV18|TRBD1|TRBJ1-2
CASSLGTGNYGYTF
TGTGCCAGCTCACTCGGGACAGGGAACTATGGCTACACCTTC
>few|TRBV30|.|TRBJ2-2
CAWTVGAGGELFF
TGTGCCTGGACCGTGGGAGCTGGCGGGGAGCTGTTTTTT
>.|TRBV6-5|.|TRBJ1-2
CASTDRPANYGYTF
TGTGCCAGCACCGACAGGCCAGCTAACTATGGCTACACCTTC
>.|TRBV7-2|TRBD2|TRBJ2-3
CASSPRPWEGRTDTQYF
TGTGCCAGCAGCCCAAGGCCGTGGGAGGGAAGGACAGATACGCAGTATTTT
>once|TRBV11-2|.|TRBJ1-4
CASSRLAGRGHNEKLFF
TGTGCCAGCAGCCGATTAGCAGGGAGGGGACATAATGAAAAACTGTTTTTT
>.|TRBV2|TRBD2|TRBJ2-3
CASGREIGDTQYF
TGTGCCAGCGGGAGGGAGATTGGAGATACGCAGTATTTT
>.|TRBV30|.|TRBJ1-1
CAWIPQVNTEAFF
TGTGCCTGGATCCCACAAGTGAACACTGAAGCTTTCTTT
>few|TRBV6-6|.|TRBJ1-4
CASSYAGATNEKLFF
TGTGCCAGCAGTTACGCAGGGGCAACTAATGAAAAACTGTTTTTT
>.|TRBV6-6|.|TRBJ1-6
CASRGGGDRITSPLHF
TGTGCCAGCAGGGGAGGGGGAGACAGGATCACTTCACCCCTCCACTTT
>.|TRBV19|TRBD2|TRBJ2-2
CASSIRLAGPTGELFF
TGTGCCAGTAGTATCCGACTAGCGGGCCCCACCGGGGAGCTGTTTTTT
>.|TRBV19|.|TRBJ2-7
CASSIGQTGYYEQYF
TGTGCCAGTAGTATAGGCCAGACAGGATACTACGAGCAGTACTTC
>.|TRBV6-5|TRBD1|TRBJ1-2
CASSPGTDYGYTF
TGTGCCAGCAGTCCCGGGACAGACTATGGCTACACCTTC
>.|TRBV6-1|.|TRBJ1-1
CASSEVRGMNTEAFF
TGTGCCAGCAGTGAAGTGAGAGGAATGAACACTGAAGCTTTCTTT
>.|TRBV5-4|.|TRBJ1-1
CASSLAGQGWTEAFF
TGTGCCAGCAGCTTGGCGGGGCAGGGGTGGACTGAAGCTTTCTTT
>.|TRBV27|TRBD1|TRBJ2-2
CASSAPTGGNTGELFF
TGTGCCAGCAGTGCCCCGACAGGGGGCAACACCGGGGAGCTGTTTTTT
>.|TRBV5-5|TRBD2|TRBJ2-2
CASRLHAGGTGELFF
TGTGCCAGCAGGCTCCATGCGGGAGGCACCGGGGAGCTGTTTTTT
>.|TRBV27|TRBD1|TRBJ2-6
CASGVGGQGVLEANVLTF
TGTGCCAGCGGGGTGGGCGGGCAGGGGGTTTTGGAGGCCAACGTCCTGACTTTC
>.|TRBV28|.|TRBJ1-2
CASSQRGSLNYGYTF
TGTGCCAGCAGCCAGCGGGGGTCCCTTAACTATGGCTACACCTTC
>.|TRBV6-1|.|TRBJ2-5
CASSETGGAQETQYF
TGTGCCAGCAGTGAAACTGGGGGGGCACAAGAGACCCAGTACTTC
>.|TRBV28|.|TRBJ2-3
CASSWGVAPDTQYF
TGTGCCAGCAGTTGGGGGGTGGCCCCAGATACGCAGTATTTT
>.|TRBV6-1|TRBD1|TRBJ2-7
CASSSTRTGGEQYF
TGTGCCAGCAGTTCAACCAGGACAGGGGGCGAGCAGTACTTC
>.|TRBV9|.|TRBJ1-1
CASSVSDSSTEAFF
TGTGCCAGCAGCGTATCCGACTCCTCCACTGAAGCTTTCTTT
>.|TRBV4-1|.|TRBJ1-1
CASSRHGFGGITEAFF
TGCGCCAGCAGTCGCCATGGGTTCGGGGGGATCACTGAAGCTTTCTTT
>.|TRBV6-5|TRBD1|TRBJ2-5
CASSRGTGQETQYF
TGTGCCAGCAGCCGAGGGACAGGCCAAGAGACCCAGTACTTC
>.|TRBV7-8|TRBD2|TRBJ2-7
CASSSLTSGELTGGQYF
TGTGCCAGCAGCTCCCTGACTAGCGGGGAGCTCACCGGGGGGCAGTACTTC
>.|TRBV5-1|TRBD1|TRBJ1-2
CASSLDGQGYDYGYTF
TGCGCCAGCAGCTTGGATGGACAGGGCTATGACTATGGCTACACCTTC
>.|TRBV5-1|.|TRBJ1-5
CASSLGQGDQPQHF
TGCGCCAGCAGCTTGGGTCAGGGCGATCAGCCCCAGCATTTT
>.|TRBV7-9|.|TRBJ2-6
CASSSTYGSGANVLTF
TGTGCCAGCAGCTCAACCTACGGGTCTGGGGCCAACGTCCTGACTTTC
>once|TRBV19|.|TRBJ2-7
CASSDTSYEQYF
TGTGCCAGTAGTGATACATCCTACGAGCAGTACTTC
>.|TRBV20-1|.|TRBJ1-4
CSARIREKLFF
TGCAGTGCTAGAATCCGTGAAAAACTGTTTTTT
>.|TRBV7-9|TRBD1|TRBJ1-1
CATTGGGENTEAFF
TGTGCCACCACAGGGGGTGGAGAAAACACTGAAGCTTTCTTT
>.|TRBV6-5|TRBD1|TRBJ1-2
CASTRGWMNYGYTF
TGTGCCAGCACCAGGGGGTGGATGAACTATGGCTACACCTTC
>once|TRBV11-2|TRBD2|TRBJ2-1
CASSRVAGVGEQFF
TGTGCCAGCAGCCGGGTAGCGGGGGTGGGGGAGCAGTTCTTC